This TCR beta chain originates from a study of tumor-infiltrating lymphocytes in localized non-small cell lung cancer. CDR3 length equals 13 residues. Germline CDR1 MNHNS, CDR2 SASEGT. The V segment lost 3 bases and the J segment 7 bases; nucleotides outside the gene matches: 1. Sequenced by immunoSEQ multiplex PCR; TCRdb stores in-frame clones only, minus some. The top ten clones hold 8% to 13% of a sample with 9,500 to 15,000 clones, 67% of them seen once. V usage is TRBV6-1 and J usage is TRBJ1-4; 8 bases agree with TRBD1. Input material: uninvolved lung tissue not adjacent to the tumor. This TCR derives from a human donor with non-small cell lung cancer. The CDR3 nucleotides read TGTGCCAGCAGTGAGGACAGGGCTGAAAAACTGTTTTTT. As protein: CASSEDRAEKLFF.